The TCR beta chain described here comes from a study of T-cell reconstitution after alpha-beta-depleted transplantation in children. The study's findings and limits: After one year, T-cell counts and TCRbeta diversity mostly came from new T cells. Recipient T cells and thymic progenitors that survived were the source of the high TCRbeta diversity seen at day 60 in some patients.

V trimming: 5 bases; J trimming: 5 bases; junction bases outside the gene matches: 8. Germline values: CDR1 DFQATT, CDR2 SNEGSKA (reference sequence). The CDR3 totals 13 residues. TCRbeta library preparation incorporated unique molecular identifiers. TCRdb recomputed calls from the PCR reads with MiXCR, one row per CDR3 protein. The sample gives approximately 980,000 distinct CDR3 sequences, roughly 29% of which show up once; under 30% is in the top ten. This clonotype occurred a few times. Antigen specificity is unknown. This chain links TRBV20-1 with TRBJ1-1; 7 bases agree with TRBD1. Sequencing was performed on PBMCs, mostly from graft donor cells, taken 360 days after TCRalphabeta/CD19-depleted stem cell transplant. The TCR was taken from a boy under two years old who had a stem cell transplant for SCID, so the T cells may come from the graft donor. The CDR3 loop reads CSARLDRTTEAFF. The CDR3 DNA reads TGCAGTGCTCGGCTGGACAGGACGACTGAAGCTTTCTTT.